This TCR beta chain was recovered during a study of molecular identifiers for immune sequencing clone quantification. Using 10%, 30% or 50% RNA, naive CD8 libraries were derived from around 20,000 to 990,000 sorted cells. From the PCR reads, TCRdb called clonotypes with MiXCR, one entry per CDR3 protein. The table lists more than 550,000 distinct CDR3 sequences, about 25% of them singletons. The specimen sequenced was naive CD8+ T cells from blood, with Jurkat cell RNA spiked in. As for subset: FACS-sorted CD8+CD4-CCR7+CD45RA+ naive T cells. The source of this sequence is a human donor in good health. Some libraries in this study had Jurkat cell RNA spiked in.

The chain's CDR3 is CASSLDRALAGNQETQYF. Written as DNA, the CDR3 is TGTGCCAGCAGCTTAGATCGAGCACTAGCGGGAAACCAAGAGACCCAGTACTTC. The rearrangement uses TRBV11-3 and TRBJ2-5; 10 bases map to TRBD2. V shed 0 bases and J 0 bases; nucleotides not matched to a gene: 7. The CDR3 contains 18 residues. CDR1 and CDR2 from the germline V gene are SGHNT and YENEEA.